This T cell receptor (beta chain) originates from a study of CD8+ T cells in alopecia areata. Investigators isolated RNA and reverse transcribed it into cDNA to act as the sequencing template. TCRdb's copy holds only in-frame clones and misses some; the assay was immunoSEQ multiplex PCR. The sample contains under 110,000 clones, just under 60% of which appear only once. In the case of this clone: No antigen is known for it.

Study-wide results and caveats: Tofacitinib significantly lowered scalp clonality and expanded CD8+ clones among the top 100. Scalp lesions, especially in alopecia totalis/universalis, had higher clonality than normal scalp.

As to treatment: oral pan-JAK inhibitor, 5-10 mg twice daily. Lesional scalp punch biopsies and peripheral blood were collected from alopecia areata patients. CDR3 length equals 14 residues. V lost 8 bases to trimming and J lost 1 base, with 14 bases between them. Germline V gene sequence: CDR1 MNHEY, CDR2 SVGAGI. The sample was CD8+ T cells sorted from blood, taken between weeks 55 and 65, from a patient treated with tofacitinib. This sequence originates from a human donor with alopecia areata. The chain is built from TRBV6-5 and TRBJ2-5; D perhaps matches TRBD2 (6 bases). CDR3 in amino acids: CASGPRGSQETQYF. The CDR3 nucleotides read TGTGCCAGCGGACCGCGGGGTAGCCAAGAGACCCAGTACTTC.